This is a list of T cell receptor beta chains from one sample in a study of shared T cell receptors in the human thymus. Clones were read by immunoSEQ multiplex PCR, and TCRdb kept only the in-frame ones, dropping some. This table holds around 67,000 clones, 90% to 95% found once. Sequencing was done on a sample of thymocytes. These receptors were taken from a human donor. Each CDR3 is given without its conserved first and last residue. The order of the fields is J gene, V gene, D gene, CDR3 protein. The D gene is left open where the match is weak.

J: TRBJ1-2
V: TRBV9
D: .
CDR3: ASSAGREDSNYGYT

J: TRBJ1-5
V: TRBV5-6
D: .
CDR3: ASSARTGPQH

J: TRBJ2-7
V: TRBV27
D: TRBD2
CDR3: ASSLYSGAYEQY

J: TRBJ1-2
V: TRBV6-5
D: .
CDR3: ASSDGRGYGYT

J: TRBJ2-7
V: TRBV18
D: TRBD1
CDR3: ASSPRGRVGYEQY

J: TRBJ2-7
V: TRBV14
D: .
CDR3: ASSQDRRTSWQY

J: TRBJ1-4
V: TRBV19
D: TRBD1
CDR3: ASSTDRGRGQNEKLF

J: TRBJ2-7
V: TRBV4-2
D: .
CDR3: ASSQDGTPWPGSYEQY

J: TRBJ2-3
V: TRBV6-6
D: TRBD2
CDR3: ASSSDAGESDTQY

J: TRBJ2-3
V: TRBV14
D: .
CDR3: ASSPTTRTLTGDTQY

J: TRBJ2-5
V: TRBV5-1
D: .
CDR3: ASSLDRGLRETQY